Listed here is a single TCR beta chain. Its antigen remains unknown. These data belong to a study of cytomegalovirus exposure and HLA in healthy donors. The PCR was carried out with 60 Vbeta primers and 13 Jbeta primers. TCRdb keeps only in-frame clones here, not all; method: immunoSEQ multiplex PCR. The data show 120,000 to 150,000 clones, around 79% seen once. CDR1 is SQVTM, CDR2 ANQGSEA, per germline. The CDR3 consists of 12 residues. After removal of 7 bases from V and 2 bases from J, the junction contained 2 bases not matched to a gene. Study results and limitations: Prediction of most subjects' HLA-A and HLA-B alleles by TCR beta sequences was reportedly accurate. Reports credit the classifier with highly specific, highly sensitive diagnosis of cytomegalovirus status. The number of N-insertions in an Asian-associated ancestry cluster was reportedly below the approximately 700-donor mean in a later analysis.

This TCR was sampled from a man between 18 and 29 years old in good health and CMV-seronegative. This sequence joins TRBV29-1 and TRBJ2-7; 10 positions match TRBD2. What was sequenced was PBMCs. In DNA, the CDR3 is TGCAGCGCTGGGACTAGCGCCTACGAGCAGTACTTC. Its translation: CSAGTSAYEQYF.